What follows describes a single T cell receptor beta chain. Its target is not known. Sequencing used immunoSEQ multiplex PCR; TCRdb keeps in-frame clones, though not all of them. The table records 77,000 or so clones, roughly four fifths of them present only once. As to time point: week 47, end of study. In the vaccine, a single dose held 300 ug of the mutant IDH1 20-mer peptide, along with topical imiquimod. The study enrolled donors with new WHO grade 3 or 4 IDH1-mutant, ATRX-lost astrocytomas. This CDR3 has 14 amino acids. Trimming removed 7 bases from V and 2 bases from J, with 14 bases in between. Germline V CDR1 and CDR2: MDHEN, SYDVKM. The sample belongs to a study of a mutant IDH1 vaccine in newly diagnosed glioma.

The sequence was collected from a man aged 35-49 years with glioma. The chain uses TRBV28 and TRBJ2-5, with TRBD1 as a possible D gene (6 bases). This material consisted of PBMCs, taken from a glioma patient whose treatment included an IDH1 peptide vaccine. CDR3 in amino acids: CASIETGSQETQYF. The CDR3 nucleotides are TGTGCCAGCATTGAGACAGGCTCGCAAGAGACCCAGTACTTC.